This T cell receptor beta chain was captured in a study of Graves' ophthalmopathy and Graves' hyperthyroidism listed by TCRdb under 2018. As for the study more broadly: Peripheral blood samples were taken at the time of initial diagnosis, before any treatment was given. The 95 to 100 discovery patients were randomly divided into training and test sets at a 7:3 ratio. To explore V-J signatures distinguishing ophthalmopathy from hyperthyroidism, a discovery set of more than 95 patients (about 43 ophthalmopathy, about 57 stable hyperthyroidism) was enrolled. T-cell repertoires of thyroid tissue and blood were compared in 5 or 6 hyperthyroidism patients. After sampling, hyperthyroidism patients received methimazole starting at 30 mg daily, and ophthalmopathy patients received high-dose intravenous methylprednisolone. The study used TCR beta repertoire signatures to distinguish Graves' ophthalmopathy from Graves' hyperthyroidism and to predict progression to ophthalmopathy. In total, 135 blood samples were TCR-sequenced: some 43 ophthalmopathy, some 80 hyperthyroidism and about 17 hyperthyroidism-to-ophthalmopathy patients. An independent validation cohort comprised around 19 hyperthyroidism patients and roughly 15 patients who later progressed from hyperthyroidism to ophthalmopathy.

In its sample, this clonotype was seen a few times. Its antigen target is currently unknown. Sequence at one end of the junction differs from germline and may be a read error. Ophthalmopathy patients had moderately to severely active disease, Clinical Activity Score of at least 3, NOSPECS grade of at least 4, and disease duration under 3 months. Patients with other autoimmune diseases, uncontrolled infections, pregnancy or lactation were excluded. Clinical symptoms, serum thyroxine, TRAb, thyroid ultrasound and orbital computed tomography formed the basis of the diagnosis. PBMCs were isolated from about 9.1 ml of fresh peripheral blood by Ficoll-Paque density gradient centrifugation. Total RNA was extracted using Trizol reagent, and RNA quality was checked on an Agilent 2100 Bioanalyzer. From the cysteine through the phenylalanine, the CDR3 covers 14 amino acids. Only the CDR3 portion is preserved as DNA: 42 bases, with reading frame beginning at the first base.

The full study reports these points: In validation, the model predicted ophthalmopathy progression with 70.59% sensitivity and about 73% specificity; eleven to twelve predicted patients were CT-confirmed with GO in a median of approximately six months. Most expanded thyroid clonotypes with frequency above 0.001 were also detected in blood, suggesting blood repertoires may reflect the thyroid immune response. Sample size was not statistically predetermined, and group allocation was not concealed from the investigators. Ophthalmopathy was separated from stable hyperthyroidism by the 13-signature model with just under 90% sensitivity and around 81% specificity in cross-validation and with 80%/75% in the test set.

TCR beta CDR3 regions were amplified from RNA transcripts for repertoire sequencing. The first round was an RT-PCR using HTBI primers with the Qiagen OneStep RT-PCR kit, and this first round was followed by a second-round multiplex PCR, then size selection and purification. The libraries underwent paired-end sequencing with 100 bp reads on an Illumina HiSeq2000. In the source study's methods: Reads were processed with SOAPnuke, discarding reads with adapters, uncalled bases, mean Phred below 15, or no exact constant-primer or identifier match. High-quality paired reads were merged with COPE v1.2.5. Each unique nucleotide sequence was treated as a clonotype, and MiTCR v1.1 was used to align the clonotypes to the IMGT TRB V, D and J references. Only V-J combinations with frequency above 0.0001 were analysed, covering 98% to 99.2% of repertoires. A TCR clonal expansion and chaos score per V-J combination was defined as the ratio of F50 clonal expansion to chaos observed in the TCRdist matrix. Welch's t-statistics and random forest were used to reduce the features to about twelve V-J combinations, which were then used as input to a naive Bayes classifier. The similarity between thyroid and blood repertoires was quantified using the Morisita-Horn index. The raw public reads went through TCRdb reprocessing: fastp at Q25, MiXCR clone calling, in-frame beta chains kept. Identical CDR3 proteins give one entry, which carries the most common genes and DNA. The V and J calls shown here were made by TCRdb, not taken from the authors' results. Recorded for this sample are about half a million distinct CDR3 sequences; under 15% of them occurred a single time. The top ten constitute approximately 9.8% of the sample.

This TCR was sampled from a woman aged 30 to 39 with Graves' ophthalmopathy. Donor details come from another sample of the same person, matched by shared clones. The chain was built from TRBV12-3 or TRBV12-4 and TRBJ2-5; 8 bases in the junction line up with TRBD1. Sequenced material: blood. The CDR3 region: CASSRGQGQEIQYF. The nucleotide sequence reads TGTGCCAGCAGTCGCGGACAGGGCCAAGAGATCCAGTACTTC.